These 29 T cell receptor beta chains originate from one sample sequenced in a study of blood T cell repertoires in COVID-19. TCRdb keeps only in-frame clones here, not all; method: immunoSEQ multiplex PCR. The sample consists of just over 250,000 clones, about 89% of them appearing once. The specimen was peripheral blood. These TCRs come from a man aged 40-55 years who had recovered from COVID-19.

The gene calls are TRBV15 and TRBJ1-4, with D unresolved. The V end was cut by 9 bases, the J end by 4 bases, with 6 bases between. From germline, CDR1 is LNHNV and CDR2 YYDKDF (reference sequence). The CDR3 consists of 11 residues. CDR3 DNA: TGTGCCACGGGGAGTAATGAAAAACTGTTTTTT. The encoded protein is CATGSNEKLFF.

This chain joins TRBV7-9 and TRBJ2-5, with 7 positions matching TRBD1. The CDR3 contains 15 residues. Germline loops: CDR1 SEHNR, CDR2 FQNEAQ (reference sequence). Trimming removed 1 base from V and 3 bases from J; junction bases left unmatched: 5. The CDR3 DNA follows: TGTGCCAGCAGCTTAGTCCGGGACAGAAAAGAGACCCAGTACTTC. Its translation: CASSLVRDRKETQYF.

The chain couples TRBV10-3 to TRBJ1-6; a weak D match, TRBD1 (6 bases). The CDR3 totals 16 residues. V gave up 3 bases and J gave up 0 bases, with 9 bases separating them. CDR1 and CDR2 (germline): ENHRY, SYGVKD. The CDR3 region has the DNA TGTGCCATCAGTGAAAGGGGGAGCTCCTATAATTCACCCCTCCACTTT. Its protein is CAISERGSSYNSPLHF.

V is TRBV7-2 and J is TRBJ2-7, with D unresolved. In germline, CDR1 is SGHTA, CDR2 FQGNSA. V gave up 3 bases and J gave up 0 bases, with 9 bases separating them. The CDR3 length is 14 residues. Here the CDR3 DNA reads TGTGCCAGCAGCTTGACCCAGGCCTCCTACGAGCAGTACTTC. Its protein is CASSLTQASYEQYF.

The V call is TRBV14, the J call TRBJ2-7, with D perhaps TRBD2 (6 bases). This CDR3 has 16 residues. CDR1 and CDR2 from the germline V gene are SGHDN and FVKESK. The V end lost 1 base, the J end lost 4 bases, and 17 bases lay between the germline ends. DNA for the CDR3: TGTGCCAGCAGCCAAGGCTTCGGGGGTGGTTGGTACGAGCAGTACTTC. Translation: CASSQGFGGGWYEQYF.

V is TRBV7-6 and J is TRBJ2-3; D unclear. The CDR3 length is 16 residues. The germline V gene encodes CDR1 SGHVS and CDR2 FNYEAQ. Between the trimmed V and J ends, which lost 1 base and 2 bases, there was a span of 13 bases. The CDR3 reads CASSLVSSRNTDTQYF. The CDR3 DNA reads TGTGCCAGCAGCTTAGTCTCTTCGCGAAACACAGATACGCAGTATTTT.

This chain connects TRBV5-6 to TRBJ2-7; D is possibly TRBD2 (5 bases). Germline CDR1 SGHDT, CDR2 YYEEEE. The V end was cut by 3 bases, the J end by 5 bases, with 21 bases between. There are 16 residues in the CDR3. In DNA form, the CDR3 reads TGTGCCAGCAGCTCACTAAAGCGGTCCCCCTGGGACGAGCAGTACTTC. As protein: CASSSLKRSPWDEQYF.

V gene TRBV4-1 combines with J gene TRBJ1-4; 7 bases map to TRBD1. The length of the CDR3 is 17 residues. The germline V gene has CDR1 MGHRA and CDR2 YSYEKL. The junction had 14 bases not matched to a gene; V was cut back by 5 bases and J by 5 bases. CDR3 region: CASSTSEGAPGNEKLFF. The CDR3 coding sequence is TGCGCCAGCAGCACCTCGGAGGGGGCACCTGGAAATGAAAAACTGTTTTTT.

This chain connects TRBV7-9 to TRBJ2-7, with D perhaps matching TRBD2 (6 bases). With 5 bases removed from V and 0 bases from J, the gap between germline ends came to 11 bases. CDR1 SEHNR and CDR2 FQNEAQ come from the germline V gene (reference sequence). The CDR3 sequence is 14 residues long. This chain's CDR3 is CASSPTGSSYEQYF. CDR3 coding DNA: TGTGCCAGCAGCCCCACCGGGAGCTCCTACGAGCAGTACTTC.

The J gene is TRBJ1-1, the V gene TRBV5-4, with D uncertain. CDR3 length equals 14 residues. From germline, CDR1 is SGHNT and CDR2 YYREEE (reference sequence). V lost 1 base and J 1 base, leaving 8 bases between the germline ends. In nucleotides, the CDR3 is TGTGCCAGCAGCTTGTTTGTCAGGAACACTGAAGCTTTCTTT. Translated, it gives CASSLFVRNTEAFF.

The chain couples TRBV6-2 or TRBV6-3 to TRBJ2-1, with 8 nucleotides matching TRBD2. Germline V gene data show CDR1 as MNHEY and CDR2 as SVGEGT. The CDR3 spans 19 residues. Trimming took 4 bases from V and 1 from J; bases not matched to a gene: 15. CDR3 DNA: TGTGCCAGCAGTTTCATGAAAGCGGGAGTTGTCAGGTCCTACAATGAGCAGTTCTTC. This encodes CASSFMKAGVVRSYNEQFF.

The V gene is TRBV6-6, the J gene TRBJ2-1; tentatively, D is TRBD2 (6 bases). This CDR3 spans 14 amino acids. The V end was cut by 10 bases, the J end by 4 bases, with 17 bases between. From germline, CDR1 is MNHNY and CDR2 SVGAGI (reference sequence). The CDR3 region is CATPMRRGYNEQFF. The CDR3 region has the DNA TGTGCCACCCCGATGAGGCGGGGATACAATGAGCAGTTCTTC.

Worth noting for this clone: Other DNA sequences in the same sample also yield this CDR3. This chain links TRBV6-5 with TRBJ1-6; D is unresolved. The CDR3 runs to 13 residues. Germline V gene lookup returns CDR1 MNHEY and CDR2 SVGAGI. V was pared by 5 bases and J by 6 bases, with 8 bases between. In DNA form, the CDR3 reads TGTGCCAGCAGTAGTCGGGTTAATTCACCCCTCCACTTT. As protein: CASSSRVNSPLHF.

The chain combines TRBV12-3 or TRBV12-4 with TRBJ2-7; D is uncertain. The germline V and J ends were trimmed by 3 bases and 6 bases, with 9 bases remaining between them. The CDR3 runs to 12 residues. CDR3 loop: CASSFLPGEQYF. CDR3 bases: TGTGCCAGCAGTTTCCTCCCCGGCGAGCAGTACTTC.

V is TRBV10-1 and J is TRBJ1-1; D is ambiguous. Germline CDR1 is WNHNN and CDR2 is SYGVQD (reference sequence). The V and J ends lost 5 bases and 0 bases respectively, with 7 bases between them. The CDR3 length is 13 residues. CDR3 sequence reads: CASSSAMNTEAFF. CDR3 DNA sequence: TGCGCCAGCAGTTCCGCGATGAACACTGAAGCTTTCTTT.

The chain links TRBV2 to TRBJ2-7; TRBD1 matches at 8 bases. V lost 6 bases to trimming and J lost 0 bases; unmatched junction nucleotides: 7. Looked up from germline, CDR1 is SNHLY and CDR2 is FYNNEI. This CDR3 region has 15 residues. This chain's CDR3 is CASRADRVSSYEQYF. The CDR3 DNA follows: TGTGCCAGCAGGGCGGACAGGGTGAGCTCCTACGAGCAGTACTTC. The whole variable domain, remainder taken from reference TRBV2 and TRBJ2-7, is EPEVTQTPSHQVTQMGQEVILRCVPISNHLYFYWYRQILGQKVEFLVSFYNNEISEKSEIFDDQFSVERPDGSNFTLKIRSTKLEDSAMYFCASRADRVSSYEQYFGPGTRLTVT.

As regards this clone: Other nucleotide sequences from this sample produce the same CDR3. The chain combines TRBV5-1 with TRBJ1-1, with D unresolved. The V gene's germline CDR1 is SGHRS and CDR2 YFSETQ. CDR3 length equals 14 residues. Trimming removed 0 bases from V and 0 bases from J, with 6 bases in between. The CDR3 reads CASSLAVMNTEAFF. The CDR3 DNA follows: TGCGCCAGCAGCTTGGCTGTTATGAACACTGAAGCTTTCTTT.

The V gene is TRBV11-2, the J gene TRBJ2-7; the match to TRBD1 covers 8 bases. The CDR3 length is 14 residues. CDR1 is SGHAT and CDR2 is FQNNGV in the germline V gene. V dropped 7 bases and J dropped 2; count of bases not matched to a gene: 7. This CDR3 reads CASTRDRGAYEQYF. CDR3 in DNA: TGTGCCAGCACTCGAGACAGGGGAGCCTACGAGCAGTACTTC. Full variable domain (rest looked up from reference TRBV11-2 and TRBJ2-7): EAGVAQSPRYKIIEKRQSVAFWCNPISGHATLYWYQQILGQGPKLLIQFQNNGVVDDSQLPKDRFSAERLKGVDSTLKIQPAKLEDSAVYLCASTRDRGAYEQYFGPGTRLTVT.

V is TRBV7-2 and J is TRBJ1-6; D gene uncertain. The germline gives CDR1 SGHTA, CDR2 FQGNSA. Trimming stripped 1 base from V and 6 bases from J, with 10 bases between. The CDR3 covers 15 residues. CDR3 in amino acids: CASSLVEGTNSPLHF. In nucleotides, the CDR3 is TGTGCCAGCAGCTTAGTGGAGGGAACTAATTCACCCCTCCACTTT.

The V call is TRBV11-2, the J call TRBJ2-2; 12 positions match TRBD2. The CDR3 extends over 17 amino acids. With V trimmed by 5 bases and J by 4 bases, 8 bases remained unmatched. In germline, CDR1 is SGHAT, CDR2 FQNNGV. The CDR3 DNA is TGTGCCAGCAGCCCTACTAGCGGGGGGTCGTTCACCGGGGAGCTGTTTTTT. Translating it yields CASSPTSGGSFTGELFF.

The V and J genes are TRBV18 and TRBJ1-3, with a weak D call TRBD1 (5 bases). V was clipped by 6 bases and J by 3 bases, with 15 bases between them. The CDR3 consists of 15 residues. The V gene's germline CDR1 is KGHSH and CDR2 LQKENI. The CDR3 DNA sequence: TGTGCCAGCTCGCCGGACCCAGGGTATGGAAACACCATATATTTT. Its translation: CASSPDPGYGNTIYF.

This clone was seen a handful of times. V gene TRBV27 combines with J gene TRBJ2-1, with D maybe TRBD1 (6 bases). This CDR3 contains 13 residues. CDR1 and CDR2 (germline): MNHEY, SMNVEV (reference sequence). Trimming cost V 3 bases and J 8 bases, with 11 bases left between them. As DNA, the CDR3 is TGTGCCAGCAGTTTGTTCAGGGGATATGAGCAGTTCTTC. It codes for CASSLFRGYEQFF.

The chain links TRBV10-3 to TRBJ2-2; 7 bases agree with TRBD2. V trimming: 8 bases; J trimming: 2 bases; junction bases outside the gene matches: 5. Germline CDR1 reads ENHRY; CDR2 reads SYGVKD. CDR3 size: 14 residues. CDR3 residues: CAIGASGNTGELFF. DNA for the CDR3: TGTGCCATCGGGGCTAGCGGAAACACCGGGGAGCTGTTTTTT.

J is TRBJ2-1 and V is TRBV11-3, with D possibly matching TRBD2 (5 bases). V was clipped by 5 bases and J by 11 bases, with 13 bases between them. This CDR3 is built from 12 residues. Germline assignment: CDR1 SGHNT and CDR2 YENEEA. CDR3 nucleotides: TGTGCCAGCAGCCCCGGGAACTGGAAGCAGTTCTTC. It encodes CASSPGNWKQFF.

This chain connects TRBV6-6 to TRBJ1-2; D gene unclear. Trimming stripped 6 bases from V and 5 bases from J, with 4 bases between. CDR1 MNHNY and CDR2 SVGAGI come from the germline V gene (reference sequence). This CDR3 comprises 10 residues. In nucleotides, the CDR3 is TGTGCCAGCAGCCAATATGGCTACACCTTC. Its translation is CASSQYGYTF.

This clone has just one count. CDR3 amino acids: CASSPGGVATQYF. CDR3 DNA sequence: TGTGCCAGCAGCCCGGGGGGAGTAGCGACCCAGTACTTC. The chain joins TRBV5-8 to TRBJ2-5, with 7 bases identical to TRBD2. V was pared by 4 bases and J by 7 bases, with 7 bases of the junction left unmatched. Germline values: CDR1 SGHTS, CDR2 YDEGEE. The CDR3 extends over 13 amino acids.

This chain links TRBV19 with TRBJ1-1; TRBD1 aligns across 8 bases. V lost 6 bases to trimming and J lost 9 bases; unmatched junction nucleotides: 15. This CDR3 comprises 15 residues. The V gene's germline CDR1 is LNHDA and CDR2 SQIVND (reference sequence). This CDR3 reads CASRGTGRRTLKAFF. The CDR3 DNA is TGTGCCAGTAGAGGGACAGGACGTCGAACACTGAAAGCTTTCTTT.

In the case of this clone: One end of the junction fails to match germline, which may point to a read error. The chain has TRBV6-2 or TRBV6-3 and TRBJ2-1, with 8 bases matching TRBD2. Germline-derived CDR1 and CDR2 are MNHEY and SVGEGT. The CDR3 is 13 amino acids. The CDR3 sequence: CASSYGSASGLVF. In DNA form, the CDR3 reads TGTGCCAGCAGTTACGGGTCCGCTAGCGGGCTCGTCTTC.

The V gene is TRBV30, the J gene TRBJ1-1; no clear D. V lost 3 bases and J 8 bases, leaving 10 bases between the germline ends. The CDR3 spans 11 residues. Germline-derived CDR1 and CDR2 are GTSNPN and SVGIG (reference sequence). CDR3 nucleotides: TGTGCCTGGAGCGACCGAGGCGAAGCTTTCTTT. Its translation: CAWSDRGEAFF.